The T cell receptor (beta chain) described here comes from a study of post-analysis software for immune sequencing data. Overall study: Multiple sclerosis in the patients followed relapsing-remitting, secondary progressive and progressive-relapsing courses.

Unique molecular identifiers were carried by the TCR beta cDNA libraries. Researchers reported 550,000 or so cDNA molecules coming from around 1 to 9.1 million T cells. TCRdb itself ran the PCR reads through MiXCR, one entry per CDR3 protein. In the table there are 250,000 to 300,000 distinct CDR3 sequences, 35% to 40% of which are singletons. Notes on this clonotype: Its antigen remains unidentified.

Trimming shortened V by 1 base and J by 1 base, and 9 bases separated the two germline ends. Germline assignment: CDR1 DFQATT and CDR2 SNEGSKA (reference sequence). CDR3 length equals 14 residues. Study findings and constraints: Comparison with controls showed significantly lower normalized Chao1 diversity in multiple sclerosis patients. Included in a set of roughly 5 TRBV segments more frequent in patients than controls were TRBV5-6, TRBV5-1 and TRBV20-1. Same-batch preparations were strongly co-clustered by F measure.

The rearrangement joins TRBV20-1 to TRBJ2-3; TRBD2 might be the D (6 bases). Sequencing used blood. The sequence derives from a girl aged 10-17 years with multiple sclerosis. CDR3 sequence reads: CSARAPGGTDTQYF. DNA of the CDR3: TGCAGTGCTAGAGCCCCGGGGGGCACAGATACGCAGTATTTT.